This TCR beta chain was captured in a study of shared clonotypes between healthy human individuals. V dropped 10 bases and J dropped 3; count of bases not matched to a gene: 3. The CDR3 has 13 residues. Germline CDR1 reads SEHNR; CDR2 reads FQNEAQ (reference sequence). A remark on this clone: Antigen unknown.

General observations from the study: Apart from blood, nothing was sampled; tissue repertoires likely differ.

This table comes from immunoSEQ multiplex PCR, and its TCRdb copy is limited to in-frame clones, with some not included. The sample carries 650,000 to 700,000 clones, 90% recorded once. The gene calls are TRBV7-9 and TRBJ2-1, with TRBD2 matching 10 bases. This clonotype was obtained from a man aged 18 to 29 in good health. Some clones in this sample may be carry-over from other donors' samples. The sample comprised memory CD8+ T cells from PBMCs. Subset given: CD45RO+ cells pooled with CCR7-negative TemRA cells. DNA of the CDR3: TGTGCCACTCGGACTAGCGGCTACAATGAGCAGTTCTTC. Its protein is CATRTSGYNEQFF. Drawing the rest from reference TRBV7-9 and TRBJ2-1, the complete variable domain is DTGVSQNPRHKITKRGQNVTFRCDPISEHNRLYWYRQTLGQGPEFLTYFQNEAQLEKSRLLSDRFSAERPKGSFSTLEIQRTEQGDSAMYLCATRTSGYNEQFFGPGTRLTVL.